This T cell receptor beta chain is drawn from a study of blood T cells in healthy people across ages (dated by TCRdb to 2015 to 2017). About the investigation overall: Template switching captured roughly one uniquely barcoded TCR beta cDNA molecule per two T cells in model experiments. Age-related changes in TCR beta repertoire diversity were measured in the study by deep sequencing normalized with unique cDNA molecular identifiers. Four age groups were formed from the donors: young (average approximately 15 years), middle-aged (more than 35), aged (62) and long-lived (82). To avoid experimental bias, donors of different ages were randomly spread across the sequencing lanes. Using the same blood draw, the study looked at two additional independent replicas of 1 million unique cDNA reads for two donors, one aged 18 to 30 and the other aged 80 or older.

What the study reported, not specific to this receptor: Bulk unsorted PBMC profiling prevented conclusive comparison of naive and antigen-experienced compartments. Estimates of total diversity from one million sequenced T cells were regarded as lower bounds and underestimates. As age increased, observed TCR beta diversity per million T cells dropped in a roughly linear way, and a significant reduction was already evident by age 40. Because donor CMV infection status was unknown, age-related changes in expanded clonotypes were potentially confounded. The long-lived group showed more naive CD4+ T cells, fewer expanded clones and increased TCR diversity than the aged group, suggesting age selection. There was a strong correlation between observed TCR beta diversity and the percentage of naive T cells measured by flow cytometry.

Libraries were constructed by 5' RACE. Instrument used: Illumina HiSeq 2500. A second PCR of about 6 to 12 cycles was performed with a sample-barcoded 5' primer and a J-beta primer mix. Each TCR beta cDNA molecule received a unique molecular identifier from a template-switch 5' adaptor carrying 12 random nucleotides. Each sample yielded at least 2.5 million CDR3-containing paired-end reads. All of the RNA was converted into first-strand cDNA using the Mint cDNA synthesis kit, with a TRBC-specific oligonucleotide serving as the primer. After uracil-DNA glycosylase treatment, a first 18-cycle PCR used universal primers M1SS and BC2_uni_R on all cDNA. Turning to the authors' computational methods: For normalization, 1 million high-quality reads were randomly selected from each sample, with every read carrying a distinct molecular identifier. Reads with shared molecular identifiers were discarded instead of being binned into consensus sequences. CDR3 identification, clonotype clustering and error correction used MiTCR with a Q25 quality threshold and the strictest error-elimination algorithm. A nonparametric unseen species model using Euler transformation provided a lower-bound estimate of total TCR beta diversity. TCRdb reworked the public reads: Q25 trimming with fastp, MiXCR clone assembly, productive beta chains retained. Identical CDR3 proteins give one entry, which carries the most common genes and DNA. For this entry, the V and J calls and clone size follow TCRdb and not the study's own pipeline. Counted in this sample were 1,300,000 or so distinct CDR3 sequences; roughly 59% of them appeared once. Of the sample, roughly 6.3% is held by the ten largest clones.

As concerns this clonotype: This receptor's antigen is unknown. No qualities accompany the bases; no much larger clone lies one base away.

The donors were about 40 Caucasian individuals from Russia, aged 6 to 90 years, who were systemically healthy. Around 10 milliliters of peripheral blood were drawn from each donor into EDTA-treated Vacutainer tubes. Ficoll-Paque density-gradient centrifugation was used to isolate PBMCs, with at least 7 million obtained per sample. Total RNA was extracted from PBMCs with Trizol reagent, with at least 6 micrograms obtained per sample. The percentages of naive CD45RAhigh/CD27high T cells were determined by flow cytometry on a PBMC aliquot from every donor. The germline V gene (reference sequence) provides CDR1 DFQATT and CDR2 SNEGSKA. The trim is 0 bases for V and 5 bases for J, with a gap of 19 bases between the germline ends. Its CDR3 holds 17 amino acids, cysteine through phenylalanine. The read is trimmed to its CDR3 DNA, 51 bases read in frame from base 1.

This chain is built from TRBV20-1 and TRBJ2-2, and the D gene may be TRBD1, 6 bases matching. The receptor's source is a man between 18 and 29 years old in good health. The specimen was blood. The DNA reads as follows: TGCAGTGCTAGAGACAAGAGACCGGGACATTGGACCGGGGAGCTGTTTTTT. Protein translation: CSARDKRPGHWTGELFF.